This T cell receptor (beta chain) originates from a study of T cell responses to AZD1222 COVID-19 vaccine. Study-wide results and caveats: At baseline, just six or seven AZD1222 recipients tested seropositive. In a largely white British group with more females than males, clonal diversity was possibly underestimated. Spike-specific TCR breadth and depth rose after two AZD1222 doses.

Concerning this clone itself: Its matching antigen is unknown.

Trimming left V 6 bases short and J 5 bases short, with 12 bases between. The length of the CDR3 is 14 residues. Germline loops: CDR1 KGHDR, CDR2 SFDVKD. The protocol was immunoSEQ multiplex PCR, while the TCRdb copy is restricted to in-frame clones and leaves out a portion. The data contain about 94,000 clones, 88% of them singletons. The receptor comes from an adult who received the AZD1222 COVID-19 vaccine. The starting material was peripheral blood, obtained 28 days after the second AZD1222 dose. This chain joins TRBV24-1 and TRBJ2-2; D is unresolved. Here the CDR3 reads CATSSREGTGELFF. The CDR3 DNA reads TGTGCCACCAGTTCAAGGGAAGGAACCGGGGAGCTGTTTTTT.